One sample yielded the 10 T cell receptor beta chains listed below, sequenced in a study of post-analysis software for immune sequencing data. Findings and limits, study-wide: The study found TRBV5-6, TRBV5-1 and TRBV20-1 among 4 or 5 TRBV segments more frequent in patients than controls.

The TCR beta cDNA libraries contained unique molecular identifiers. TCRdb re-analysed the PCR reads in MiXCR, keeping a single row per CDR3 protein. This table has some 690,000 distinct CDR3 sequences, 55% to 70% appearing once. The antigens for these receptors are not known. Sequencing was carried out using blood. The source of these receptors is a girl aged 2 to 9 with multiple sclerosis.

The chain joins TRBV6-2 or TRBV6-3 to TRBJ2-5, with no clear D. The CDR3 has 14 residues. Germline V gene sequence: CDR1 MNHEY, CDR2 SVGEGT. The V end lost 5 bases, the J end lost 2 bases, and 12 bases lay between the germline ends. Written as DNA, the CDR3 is TGTGCCAGCAGTCCCCACGGCTCTCAAGAGACCCAGTACTTC. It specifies CASSPHGSQETQYF.

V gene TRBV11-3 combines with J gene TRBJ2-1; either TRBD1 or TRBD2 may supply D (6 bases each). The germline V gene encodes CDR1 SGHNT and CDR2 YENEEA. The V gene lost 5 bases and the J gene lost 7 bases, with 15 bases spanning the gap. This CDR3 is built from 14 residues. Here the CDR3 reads CASSRGDLMNEQFF. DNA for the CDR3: TGTGCCAGCAGCAGGGGGGACTTAATGAATGAGCAGTTCTTC.

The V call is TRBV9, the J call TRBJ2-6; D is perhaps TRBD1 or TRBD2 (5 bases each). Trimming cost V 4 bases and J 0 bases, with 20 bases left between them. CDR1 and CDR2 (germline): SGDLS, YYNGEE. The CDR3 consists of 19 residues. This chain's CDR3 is CASSPRDPIFRSGANVLTF. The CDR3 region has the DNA TGTGCCAGCAGCCCCCGGGACCCTATTTTCCGCTCTGGGGCCAACGTCCTGACTTTC.

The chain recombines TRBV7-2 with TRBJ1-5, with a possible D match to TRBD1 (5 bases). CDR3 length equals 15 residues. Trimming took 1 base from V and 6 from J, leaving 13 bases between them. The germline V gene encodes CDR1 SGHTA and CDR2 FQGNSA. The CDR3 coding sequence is TGTGCCAGCAGCTTAGAGTGGGCAGGGCGTCAGCCCCAGCATTTT. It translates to CASSLEWAGRQPQHF. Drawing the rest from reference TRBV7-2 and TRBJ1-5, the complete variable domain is GAGVSQSPSNKVTEKGKDVELRCDPISGHTALYWYRQSLGQGLEFLIYFQGNSAPDKSGLPSDRFSAERTGGSVSTLTIQRTQQEDSAVYLCASSLEWAGRQPQHFGDGTRLSIL.

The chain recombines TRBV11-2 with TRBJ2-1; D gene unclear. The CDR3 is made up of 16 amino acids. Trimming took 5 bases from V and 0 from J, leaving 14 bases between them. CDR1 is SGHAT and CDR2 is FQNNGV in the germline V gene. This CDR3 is CASSIHPALSYNEQFF. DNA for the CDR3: TGTGCCAGCAGCATTCACCCGGCCCTCTCCTACAATGAGCAGTTCTTC.

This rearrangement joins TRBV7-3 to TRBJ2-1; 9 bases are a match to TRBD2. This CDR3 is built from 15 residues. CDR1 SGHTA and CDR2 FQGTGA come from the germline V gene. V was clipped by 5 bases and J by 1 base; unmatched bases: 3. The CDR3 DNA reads TGTGCCAGCAGCGAGCTAGCGGGGTCCTACAATGAGCAGTTCTTC. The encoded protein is CASSELAGSYNEQFF. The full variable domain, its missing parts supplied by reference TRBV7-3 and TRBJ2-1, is GAGVSQTPSNKVTEKGKYVELRCDPISGHTALYWYRQSLGQGPEFLIYFQGTGAADDSGLPNDRFFAVRPEGSVSTLKIQRTERGDSAVYLCASSELAGSYNEQFFGPGTRLTVL.

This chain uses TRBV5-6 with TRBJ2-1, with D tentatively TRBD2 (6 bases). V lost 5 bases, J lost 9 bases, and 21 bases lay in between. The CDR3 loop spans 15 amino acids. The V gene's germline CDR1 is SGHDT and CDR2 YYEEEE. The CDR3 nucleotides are TGTGCCAGCAGTGACCGGGACGGACTAAGGGGTGAGCAGTTCTTC. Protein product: CASSDRDGLRGEQFF.

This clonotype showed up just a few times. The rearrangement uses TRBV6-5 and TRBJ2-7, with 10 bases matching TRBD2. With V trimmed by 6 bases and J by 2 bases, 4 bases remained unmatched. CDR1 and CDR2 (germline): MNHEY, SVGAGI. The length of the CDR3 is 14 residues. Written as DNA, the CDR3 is TGTGCCAGCAGGAGGACTAGCGGAACCTACGAGCAGTACTTC. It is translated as CASRRTSGTYEQYF.

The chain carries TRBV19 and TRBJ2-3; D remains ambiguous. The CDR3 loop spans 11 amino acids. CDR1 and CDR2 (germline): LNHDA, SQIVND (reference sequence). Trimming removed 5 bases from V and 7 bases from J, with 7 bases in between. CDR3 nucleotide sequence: TGTGCCAGTAGTGTTTCCAATACGCAGTATTTT. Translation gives CASSVSNTQYF.

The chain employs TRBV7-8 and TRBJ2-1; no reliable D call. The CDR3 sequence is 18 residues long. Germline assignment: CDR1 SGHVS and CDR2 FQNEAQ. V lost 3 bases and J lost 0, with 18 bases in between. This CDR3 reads CASSFPRGQLDSYNEQFF. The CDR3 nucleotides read TGTGCCAGCAGCTTCCCCCGCGGCCAGCTCGACTCCTACAATGAGCAGTTCTTC.